This TCR beta chain was identified during a study of metastatic and nonmetastatic thyroid tumors. TCRdb ran MiXCR on the PCR reads. The sample holds tens of thousands of clones, about 24% seen once. This clone appeared once. Thyroid surgery was performed in patients who had received no treatment beforehand. Germline V gives CDR1 MNHEY, CDR2 SMNVEV (reference sequence). The CDR3 loop spans 15 amino acids. Trimming removed 5 bases from V and 6 bases from J, with 17 bases in between. The genes are TRBV27 and TRBJ2-1; tentative D call: TRBD2 (5 bases). Material: blood. The receptor comes from a male donor with papillary thyroid cancer or a benign thyroid nodule (not recorded which). Some clones in this sample may be carry-over from other donors' samples. The chain's CDR3 is CASSPGSLLSNEQFF. The CDR3 nucleotides read TGTGCCAGCAGTCCGGGGTCTCTACTATCCAATGAGCAGTTCTTC.